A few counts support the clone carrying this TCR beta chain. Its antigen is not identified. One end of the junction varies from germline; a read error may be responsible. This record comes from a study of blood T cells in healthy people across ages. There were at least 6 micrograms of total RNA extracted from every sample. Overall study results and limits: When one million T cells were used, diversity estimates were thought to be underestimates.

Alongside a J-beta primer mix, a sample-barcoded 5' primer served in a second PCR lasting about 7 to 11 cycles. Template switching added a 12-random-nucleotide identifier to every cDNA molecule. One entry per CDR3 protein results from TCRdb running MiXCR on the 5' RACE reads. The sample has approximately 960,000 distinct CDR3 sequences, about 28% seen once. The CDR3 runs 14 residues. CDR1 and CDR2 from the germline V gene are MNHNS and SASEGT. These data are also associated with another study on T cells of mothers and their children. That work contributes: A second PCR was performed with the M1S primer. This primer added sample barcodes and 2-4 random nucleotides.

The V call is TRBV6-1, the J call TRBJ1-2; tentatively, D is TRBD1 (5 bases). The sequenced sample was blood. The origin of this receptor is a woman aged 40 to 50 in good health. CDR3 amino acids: CASRSDTLNYGCTF. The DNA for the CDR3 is TGTGCCAGCAGGTCGGACACCTTAAACTATGGCTGCACCTTC.